The 25 T cell receptor beta chains presented below share a single source sample, sequenced in a study of shared clonotypes between healthy human individuals. CD45RO-negative, CCR7-selected cells formed the naive CD8 fraction, which excluded terminally differentiated effector memory CD45RA+ cells. The method was immunoSEQ multiplex PCR; TCRdb's version includes in-frame clones alone and lacks a portion of them. There are hundreds of thousands of clones in the sample; 95% to 97% occur only once, and 0.11% lies in the top ten. Material for sequencing was naive CD8+ T cells sorted from blood. These receptors came from a woman in her 30s in good health.

The chain recombines TRBV6-5 with TRBJ2-3; D remains ambiguous. This CDR3 is 14 amino acids long. CDR1 and CDR2 from the germline V gene are MNHEY and SVGAGI. V lost 6 bases and J lost 3, with 13 bases in between. CDR3 sequence reads: CASRSDGWTDTQYF. The CDR3, as DNA: TGTGCCAGCAGAAGTGATGGGTGGACAGATACGCAGTATTTT.

This clone has just one count. The chain links TRBV12-5 to TRBJ2-3; a possible D gene is TRBD2 (7 bases). CDR3 length: 17 residues. V was trimmed by 2 bases and J by 4 bases, leaving 19 bases between them. Looked up from germline, CDR1 is LGHNT and CDR2 is FRNRAP. The CDR3 region is CASGLSKTGEGADTQYF. In DNA, the CDR3 is TGTGCTAGTGGTTTGTCCAAGACCGGGGAGGGGGCAGATACGCAGTATTTT.

The V gene is TRBV7-9, the J gene TRBJ1-1, with 10 bases lining up with TRBD1. CDR1 and CDR2 (germline): SEHNR, FQNEAQ (reference sequence). CDR3 length: 16 amino acids. V lost 5 bases to trimming and J lost 5 bases; unmatched junction nucleotides: 11. This chain's CDR3 is CASSRPGQGDLTEAFF. In DNA form, the CDR3 reads TGTGCCAGCAGCCGCCCCGGACAGGGGGATTTGACTGAAGCTTTCTTT.

The chain couples TRBV13 to TRBJ2-1; 8 positions agree with TRBD2. CDR1 is PRHDT and CDR2 is FYEKMQ in the germline V gene (reference sequence). J gave up 0 bases and V 5 bases, and 15 bases lay outside the gene matches. CDR3 length: 19 amino acids. This CDR3 reads CASSDRGSGATSSYNEQFF. The CDR3 DNA sequence: TGTGCCAGCAGCGACCGGGGTAGCGGGGCTACTAGCTCCTACAATGAGCAGTTCTTC.

The rearrangement joins TRBV2 to TRBJ2-7; TRBD2 aligns across 8 bases. Unmatched junction bases numbered 8, after V lost 3 bases and J lost 4 bases. The CDR3 runs to 15 residues. Germline values: CDR1 SNHLY, CDR2 FYNNEI. CDR3 DNA: TGTGCCAGCAGTGAGCCGAGCGGGAGCGGTTACGAGCAGTACTTC. It codes for CASSEPSGSGYEQYF.

The gene calls are TRBV4-1 and TRBJ2-5; D unresolved. The DNA end favors TRBJ2-7, so the J call may be wrong. The CDR3 has 14 amino acids. The germline gives CDR1 MGHRA, CDR2 YSYEKL. CDR3 DNA: TGCGCCAGCAGCCTAAGCAAGGGTTCCCACGAGCAGTACTTC. Translating it yields CASSLSKGSHEQYF.

The V and J genes are TRBV27 and TRBJ2-5; no reliable D call. The DNA end is a closer match to TRBJ2-7, so the J assignment may be wrong. The CDR3 length is 12 residues. The germline CDR1 and CDR2 sequences are MNHEY and SMNVEV (reference sequence). Here the CDR3 reads CASSSFVGEQYF. The CDR3 DNA reads as TGTGCCAGCAGTTCGTTCGTTGGCGAGCAGTACTTC.

The chain employs TRBV2 and TRBJ1-1, with TRBD1 matching 10 bases. The V and J ends lost 6 bases and 6 bases, in that order; junction bases with no gene match: 7. The CDR3 is 14 amino acids. Germline values: CDR1 SNHLY, CDR2 FYNNEI. The CDR3 sequence is CASRWDRGGPEAFF. The CDR3 DNA reads TGTGCCAGCAGATGGGACAGGGGAGGGCCTGAAGCTTTCTTT.

The count of this clone is one. The rearrangement joins TRBV21-1 to TRBJ2-1; the table's TRBD1 call for D was not verified on the DNA. TRBV21-1 is annotated as a pseudogene. The CDR3 is made up of 16 amino acids. Written as DNA, the CDR3 is TGTGCCAGCAGGAGTTACAGGCGCGGCTCCTACAATGAGCAGTTCTTC. This encodes CASRSYRRGSYNEQFF.

In this sample, this clone turned up once. The V and J genes are TRBV27 and TRBJ2-6; D possibly corresponds to TRBD1 (6 bases). Germline CDR1 MNHEY, CDR2 SMNVEV (reference sequence). Trimming stripped 9 bases from V and 0 bases from J, with 18 bases between. This CDR3 has 17 amino acids. CDR3 coding DNA: TGTGCCAGTAGTAACAGGGAAATATACTCTGGGGCCAACGTCCTGACTTTC. Translated, it gives CASSNREIYSGANVLTF.

The genes are TRBV9 and TRBJ2-1; 8 bases align to TRBD1. The germline V gene encodes CDR1 SGDLS and CDR2 YYNGEE. V shed 0 bases and J 2 bases; nucleotides not matched to a gene: 1. There are 15 residues in the CDR3. The CDR3 reads CASSVEQGAYNEQFF. The CDR3 nucleotides read TGTGCCAGCAGCGTAGAACAGGGGGCCTACAATGAGCAGTTCTTC.

The gene calls are TRBV5-5 and TRBJ1-1; D gene ambiguous. This CDR3 spans 15 amino acids. Trimming stripped 0 bases from V and 1 base from J, with 10 bases between. Germline CDR1 SGHKS, CDR2 YYEKEE (reference sequence). The CDR3 is CASSLAPGWNTEAFF. The CDR3 coding sequence is TGTGCCAGCAGCTTGGCCCCGGGGTGGAACACTGAAGCTTTCTTT.

This chain connects TRBV29-1 to TRBJ2-5, with D maybe TRBD2 (5 bases). The J call may be incorrect, as the DNA end agrees better with TRBJ2-7. This CDR3 has 13 residues. CDR1 is SQVTM, CDR2 ANQGSEA, per germline. The CDR3 sequence: CSVEAGLGYEQYF. In DNA, the CDR3 is TGCAGCGTTGAAGCCGGACTCGGGTACGAGCAGTACTTC.

This clone was counted once. V and J are TRBV5-1 and TRBJ2-1, with 9 positions matching TRBD2. CDR1 is SGHRS, CDR2 YFSETQ, per germline. V lost 2 bases to trimming and J lost 1 base; unmatched junction nucleotides: 4. The CDR3 has 16 amino acids. CDR3 region: CASSLPSGISYNEQFF. In DNA, the CDR3 is TGCGCCAGCAGCTTACCTAGCGGGATATCCTACAATGAGCAGTTCTTC.

The rearrangement links TRBV19 to TRBJ2-7; D ambiguous. Germline-derived CDR1 and CDR2 are LNHDA and SQIVND (reference sequence). V lost 0 bases, J lost 1 base, and 7 bases lay in between. This CDR3 region has 14 residues. Here the CDR3 reads CASSIEGTSYEQYF. The CDR3 coding sequence is TGTGCCAGTAGTATAGAGGGTACATCCTACGAGCAGTACTTC.

V gene TRBV27 combines with J gene TRBJ2-7; 9 bases agree with TRBD2. Germline V CDR1 and CDR2: MNHEY, SMNVEV (reference sequence). V gave up 10 bases and J gave up 2 bases; unmatched junction bases: 6. The length of the CDR3 is 13 residues. This CDR3 is CATALAGAYEQYF. The CDR3 nucleotides read TGTGCCACCGCTTTAGCGGGGGCCTACGAGCAGTACTTC.

V is TRBV5-1 and J is TRBJ2-7; either TRBD1 or TRBD2 may supply D (6 bases each). CDR1 SGHRS and CDR2 YFSETQ come from the germline V gene. V lost 0 bases and J lost 2, with 18 bases in between. The CDR3 covers 17 residues. In DNA form, the CDR3 reads TGCGCCAGCAGCTTGGGGGCCTCCCGGGGGCTCACCTACGAGCAGTACTTC. Translated: CASSLGASRGLTYEQYF.

This chain joins TRBV15 and TRBJ2-2, with TRBD1 identical over 9 bases. Germline assignment: CDR1 LNHNV and CDR2 YYDKDF (reference sequence). J gave up 4 bases and V 4 bases, and 7 bases lay outside the gene matches. This CDR3 has 16 residues. The CDR3, as DNA: TGTGCCACCAGCACCTCCGGGACAGGGATCACCGGGGAGCTGTTTTTT. It yields the protein CATSTSGTGITGELFF. Complete variable domain (other parts from reference TRBV15 and TRBJ2-2): DAMVIQNPRYQVTQFGKPVTLSCSQTLNHNVMYWYQQKSSQAPKLLFHYYDKDFNNEADTPDNFQSRRPNTSFCFLDIRSPGLGDTAMYLCATSTSGTGITGELFFGEGSRLTVL.

A note on this clone: In the same sample, other DNA sequences code for this CDR3. The rearrangement uses TRBV27 and TRBJ2-5; maybe TRBD2 (7 bases). CDR1 and CDR2 from the germline V gene are MNHEY and SMNVEV (reference sequence). The CDR3 is made up of 14 amino acids. V gave up 0 bases and J gave up 5 bases, with 10 bases separating them. CDR3 bases: TGTGCCAGCAGTTTATCGGGGGGGCTGGAGACCCAGTACTTC. This codes for CASSLSGGLETQYF.

Worth noting for this clone: Other DNA sequences within the sample encode an identical CDR3. The chain carries TRBV27 and TRBJ1-5; TRBD1 agrees at 9 bases. With 5 bases clipped from V and 5 bases from J, the junction kept 4 bases outside the gene matches. CDR3 length equals 14 residues. The germline gives CDR1 MNHEY, CDR2 SMNVEV (reference sequence). The CDR3 region has the DNA TGTGCCAGCAGTCTCCGACAGGGGGATCAGCCCCAGCATTTT. This codes for CASSLRQGDQPQHF.

The chain joins TRBV6-1 to TRBJ2-1; D might be TRBD1 (6 bases). The germline gives CDR1 MNHNS, CDR2 SASEGT. The CDR3 has 15 residues. V was pared by 1 base and J by 2 bases, with 9 bases between. CDR3 loop: CASSEDRATYNEQFF. The CDR3 bases are TGTGCCAGCAGTGAAGACAGGGCTACCTACAATGAGCAGTTCTTC.

This clone was counted a single time. The chain is built from TRBV15 and TRBJ2-1; D uncertain. This CDR3 contains 15 residues. CDR1 and CDR2 (germline): LNHNV, YYDKDF (reference sequence). V was trimmed by 3 bases and J by 0 bases, leaving 9 bases between them. The CDR3 spells CATSSFRSSYNEQFF. Here the CDR3 DNA reads TGTGCCACCAGCAGTTTCCGCAGCTCCTACAATGAGCAGTTCTTC.

This chain uses TRBV2 with TRBJ2-3; D is unresolved. Germline V gives CDR1 SNHLY, CDR2 FYNNEI. This CDR3 is 14 amino acids long. V shed 4 bases and J shed 2 bases, with 10 bases lying between them. CDR3 protein: CASSGAWDTDTQYF. CDR3 DNA: TGTGCCAGCAGTGGCGCTTGGGACACAGATACGCAGTATTTT.

CDR3 coding DNA: TGTGCCAGCAGTTTATCCTCCCCCTACAATGAGCAGTTCTTC. Protein sequence: CASSLSSPYNEQFF. The V call is TRBV27, the J call TRBJ2-1, with D uncertain. Trimming removed 0 bases from V and 2 bases from J, with 5 bases in between. CDR1 and CDR2 (germline): MNHEY, SMNVEV (reference sequence). This CDR3 is built from 14 residues.

V and J are TRBV13 and TRBJ1-5; D is unresolved. CDR3 size: 13 residues. Germline V CDR1 and CDR2: PRHDT, FYEKMQ (reference sequence). V was trimmed by 3 bases and J by 7 bases, leaving 10 bases between them. CDR3 DNA sequence: TGTGCCAGCAGCTTTCGCGTAGACCAGCCCCAGCATTTT. Its protein product is CASSFRVDQPQHF.